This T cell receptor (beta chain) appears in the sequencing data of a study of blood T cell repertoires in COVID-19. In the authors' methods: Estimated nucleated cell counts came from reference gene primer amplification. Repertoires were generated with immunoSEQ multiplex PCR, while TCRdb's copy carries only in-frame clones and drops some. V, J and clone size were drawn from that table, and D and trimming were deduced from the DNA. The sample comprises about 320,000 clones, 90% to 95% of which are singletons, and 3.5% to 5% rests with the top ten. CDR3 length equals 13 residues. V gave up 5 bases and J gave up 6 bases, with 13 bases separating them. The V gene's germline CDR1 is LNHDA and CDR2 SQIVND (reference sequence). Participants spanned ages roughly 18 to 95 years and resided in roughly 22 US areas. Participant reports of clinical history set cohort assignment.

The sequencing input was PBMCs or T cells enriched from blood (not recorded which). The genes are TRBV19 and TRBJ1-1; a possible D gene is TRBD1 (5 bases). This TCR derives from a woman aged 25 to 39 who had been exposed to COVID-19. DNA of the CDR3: TGTGCCAGTAGTGGGGCGAGGTCCGCTGAAGCTTTCTTT. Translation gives CASSGARSAEAFF.